This T cell receptor beta chain was sequenced in a study of control samples from healthy donors and cancer patients (dated by TCRdb to the early 2020s). The germline V gene gives CDR1 as KGHSH and CDR2 as LQKENI. The CDR3, from cysteine to phenylalanine, totals 13 residues. Just CDR3 DNA is preserved here, 39 bases in frame from base 1. Trimmed from V: 5 bases; trimmed from J: 10 bases; junction bases lacking a gene match: 10. Details on this clone: The antigen this receptor binds is unknown. No base qualities exist here, and no much larger clone lies one base off it.

Library generation was performed with the immunoSEQ multiplex PCR assay. TCRdb carries this immuneACCESS record with in-frame sequences only. Its versions omit some clonotypes, under half of them owing to an unresolved V gene in the studies checked, with the rest unexplained. Within this sample are 200,000 to 250,000 clones, with around 94% of them counted one time only. The ten largest clones represent 1.5% of the sample. The receptor was derived from a man between 50 and 59 years old in good health. The specimen sequenced was blood. The rearrangement combines TRBV18 with TRBJ1-2; TRBD1 lines up with 7 middle nucleotides. For the CDR3, the sequence is CASSFFDREDYTF. The nucleotide sequence reads as follows: TGTGCCAGCTCATTCTTCGACAGGGAGGACTACACCTTC. Supplemented by the reference TRBV18 and TRBJ1-2 proteins around the CDR3, the complete variable domain is NAGVMQNPRHLVRRRGQEARLRCSPMKGHSHVYWYRQLPEEGLKFMVYLQKENIIDESGMPKERFSAEFPKEGPSILRIQQVVRGDSAAYFCASSFFDREDYTFGSGTRLTVV.